Listed below are T cell receptor beta chains from one sample, sequenced in a study of T cell responses to AZD1222 COVID-19 vaccine. Here immunoSEQ multiplex PCR was the method, and the copy in TCRdb shows in-frame clones only, minus some. The sample includes under 110,000 clones, 90% seen only once; the top ten take 1% to 1.5%. Specimen: peripheral blood, collected on day 0 of AZD1222 vaccination. The receptors stem from an adult in good health. The CDR3 runs from the conserved cysteine through the conserved F or W. The D gene is left open where the match is weak. Size values are once, few and many counts, or a class for expanded clones, and some rows have none.

>TRBV13|15|TRBJ1-1|NA|TRBD1
CASSSQGAMNTEAFF
TGTGCCAGCAGCTCACAGGGGGCGATGAACACTGAAGCTTTCTTT
>TRBV10-3|15|TRBJ1-3|few|NA
CAITRDGDSGNTIYF
TGTGCCATCACCAGGGACGGTGACTCTGGAAACACCATATATTTT
>TRBV27|19|TRBJ2-6|NA|NA
CASSLYVWDSLSGANVLTF
TGTGCCAGCAGTTTATACGTTTGGGACTCACTCTCTGGGGCCAACGTCCTGACTTTC
>TRBV11-2|13|TRBJ2-1|NA|NA
CASSSPWDILEVF
TGTGCCAGCAGCTCCCCATGGGACATCCTAGAGGTCTTC
>TRBV5-1|15|TRBJ2-2|NA|NA
CASSLTGSDTGELFF
TGCGCCAGCAGCTTAACAGGGTCGGACACCGGGGAGCTGTTTTTT
>TRBV11-3|16|TRBJ1-6|NA|NA
CASRREGLSGNSPLHF
TGTGCCAGCAGGAGGGAAGGGTTGAGTGGTAATTCACCCCTCCACTTT
>TRBV6-5|15|TRBJ1-4|NA|NA
CASSLGRGGDEKLFF
TGTGCCAGCAGCCTGGGGAGGGGGGGTGATGAAAAACTGTTTTTT
>TRBV5-6|13|TRBJ1-5|NA|NA
CASSFGLKQPQHF
TGTGCCAGCAGCTTTGGGCTGAAGCAGCCCCAGCATTTT
>TRBV24-1|18|TRBJ1-4|NA|TRBD1
CATSDLQGDRPTNEKLFF
TGTGCCACCAGTGACCTCCAGGGGGATCGCCCCACTAATGAAAAACTGTTTTTT
>TRBV6-5|13|TRBJ1-1|NA|NA
CASSSGANTEAFF
TGTGCCAGCAGCTCGGGGGCCAACACTGAAGCTTTCTTT
>TRBV28|17|TRBJ1-2|NA|TRBD1
CASRDLSGRGTGDGYTF
TGTGCCAGCAGAGATCTCTCTGGCCGGGGGACAGGGGACGGCTACACCTTC
>TRBV10-3|13|TRBJ1-5|NA|NA
CAISGPGGQPQHF
TGTGCCATCAGTGGGCCTGGAGGTCAGCCCCAGCATTTT
>TRBV6-2/TRBV6-3|14|TRBJ1-2|NA|NA
CASSYLQQSYGYTF
TGTGCCAGCAGTTACCTGCAACAATCCTATGGCTACACCTTC
>TRBV29-1|16|TRBJ2-7|NA|TRBD1
CSVEFRDSKYPYEQYF
TGCAGCGTTGAGTTCCGGGACAGCAAGTACCCCTACGAGCAGTACTTC
>TRBV7-8|13|TRBJ2-5|NA|NA
CASSLYKSATQYF
TGTGCCAGCAGCTTATATAAGTCCGCGACCCAGTACTTC
>TRBV2|15|TRBJ2-7|NA|TRBD2
CASSFASGGAYEQYF
TGTGCCAGCAGTTTCGCCAGCGGGGGGGCCTACGAGCAGTACTTC
>TRBV14|14|TRBJ1-1|NA|NA
CASSPKNGGGKAFF
TGTGCCAGCAGCCCTAAAAATGGGGGAGGGAAAGCTTTCTTT
>TRBV6-5|14|TRBJ1-2|NA|NA
CASMRGFGGYGYTF
TGTGCCAGCATGAGGGGTTTTGGGGGGTATGGCTACACCTTC
>TRBV3-1/TRBV3-2|14|TRBJ2-1|few|NA
CASSQFQGAGLQFF
TGTGCCAGCAGCCAATTTCAGGGAGCGGGCTTGCAGTTCTTC
>TRBV28|17|TRBJ2-1|NA|NA
CASSSERFGAYNNEQFF
TGTGCCAGCAGTTCGGAGCGGTTTGGGGCCTATAACAATGAGCAGTTCTTC
>TRBV12-5|14|TRBJ1-5|few|NA
CASGLGHSNQPQHF
TGTGCTAGTGGTTTAGGACATAGCAATCAGCCCCAGCATTTT
>TRBV7-9|19|TRBJ1-1|NA|NA
CASSLGFFTPRDMNTEAFF
TGTGCCAGCAGCTTAGGTTTTTTCACTCCTCGCGACATGAACACTGAAGCTTTCTTT
>TRBV25-1|16|TRBJ2-1|NA|NA
CASSDLQASNYNEQFF
TGTGCCAGCAGTGACCTACAGGCGTCGAACTACAATGAGCAGTTCTTC
>TRBV3-1/TRBV3-2|15|TRBJ2-5|NA|TRBD2
CASSQETSGAGTQYF
TGTGCCAGCAGCCAAGAGACTAGCGGGGCCGGGACCCAGTACTTC
>TRBV7-2|13|TRBJ2-5|NA|NA
CSTQPPGVATQYF
TGTTCCACCCAACCTCCGGGGGTAGCGACCCAGTACTTC
>TRBV24-1|11|TRBJ1-2|NA|NA
CATSGGDGYTF
TGTGCCACCAGTGGGGGAGATGGCTACACCTTC
>TRBV3-1/TRBV3-2|15|TRBJ2-1|NA|NA
CASSREGFRYNEQFF
TGTGCCAGCAGCCGAGAAGGGTTTAGGTACAATGAGCAGTTCTTC
>TRBV12-5|14|TRBJ2-3|NA|NA
CASAEGLFTDTQYF
TGTGCTAGTGCCGAGGGGTTATTTACAGATACGCAGTATTTT
>TRBV25-1|15|TRBJ1-6|NA|TRBD1
CASTHGQGDNSPLHF
TGTGCCAGCACCCATGGGCAGGGGGATAATTCACCCCTCCACTTT
>TRBV19|16|TRBJ1-3|NA|TRBD1
CASSIGQGEIGNTIYF
TGTGCCAGTAGCATCGGACAGGGGGAAATTGGAAACACCATATATTTT
>TRBV2|13|TRBJ1-5|few|NA
CASRAGANQPQHF
TGTGCCAGCAGAGCAGGGGCCAATCAGCCCCAGCATTTT
>TRBV7-5|14|TRBJ1-1|once|NA
CVRSPPRSSREAFF
TGTGTCAGAAGCCCTCCTAGATCATCCCGAGAAGCTTTCTTT
>TRBV4-1|16|TRBJ2-7|NA|NA
CASSPHLGIAGFEQYF
TGCGCCAGCAGCCCTCACCTGGGCATCGCGGGTTTCGAGCAGTACTTC
>TRBV7-6|13|TRBJ1-3|NA|NA
CASSLVMGNTIYF
TGTGCCAGCAGCTTAGTGATGGGAAACACCATATATTTT
>TRBV28|19|TRBJ2-5|NA|NA
CASSWIARAARFYSETQYF
TGTGCCAGCAGTTGGATAGCCCGGGCCGCGAGATTTTATTCGGAGACCCAGTACTTC
>TRBV5-1|15|TRBJ2-3|NA|TRBD2
CASSWTSGSTDTQYF
TGCGCCAGCAGCTGGACTAGCGGGAGCACAGATACGCAGTATTTT
>TRBV10-3|16|TRBJ1-2|NA|NA
CAISELEDVPNYGYTF
TGTGCCATCAGTGAGTTGGAGGACGTCCCTAACTATGGCTACACCTTC
>TRBV5-6|11|TRBJ2-1|few|NA
CASSLQREQFF
TGTGCCAGCAGCTTACAGAGGGAGCAGTTCTTC
>TRBV5-4|14|TRBJ2-3|NA|TRBD2
CASSVSGGADTQYF
TGTGCCAGCAGCGTGAGCGGGGGTGCAGATACGCAGTATTTT
>TRBV6-5|14|TRBJ1-2|NA|NA
CASTRDSEVRRVTF
TGTGCCAGCACACGAGACAGCGAAGTCAGACGGGTCACCTTC
>TRBV11-2|14|TRBJ2-5|NA|TRBD1
CASSSSGGEETQYF
TGTGCCAGCAGCAGTTCAGGGGGCGAAGAGACCCAGTACTTC
>TRBV11-1|16|TRBJ2-7|NA|NA
CASSLMGPNIAYEQYF
TGTGCCAGCAGCTTAATGGGGCCGAATATAGCTTACGAGCAGTACTTC
>TRBV7-6|16|TRBJ2-2|NA|TRBD2
CASSATPGLVPGELFF
TGTGCCAGCAGCGCGACGCCGGGACTAGTTCCCGGGGAGCTGTTTTTT
>TRBV5-1|14|TRBJ1-6|NA|NA
CASSFEVRNSPLHF
TGCGCCAGCAGCTTCGAAGTACGCAATTCACCCCTCCACTTT